The 12 T cell receptor beta chains listed next were all sequenced from one sample in a study of cytomegalovirus exposure and HLA in healthy donors. Primers for the PCR totalled 60 Vbeta and 13 Jbeta. The table came from immunoSEQ multiplex PCR; TCRdb's copy has only in-frame clones and leaves some out. The table includes 60,000 to 65,000 clones, approximately 82% detected once. The sequenced material came from PBMCs. The receptors come from a middle-aged woman in good health and CMV-seropositive.

The J gene is TRBJ2-2, the V gene TRBV19, with TRBD1 as a possible D gene (8 bases). The V gene lost 1 base and the J gene lost 5 bases, with 14 bases spanning the gap. Germline lookup yields CDR1 LNHDA and CDR2 SQIVND (reference sequence). This CDR3 comprises 16 residues. The CDR3 sequence: CASSIVTGGETGELFF. In DNA form, the CDR3 reads TGTGCCAGTAGTATAGTAACAGGGGGGGAAACCGGGGAGCTGTTTTTT.

This CDR3 is CASSLVGAGGHTDTQYF. As DNA, the CDR3 is TGTGCCAGCAGCTTAGTAGGAGCGGGGGGCCACACAGATACGCAGTATTTT. This rearrangement joins TRBV7-7 to TRBJ2-3; 9 bases are a match to TRBD2. Germline trimming cut 1 base from V and 2 bases from J; bases unmatched to any gene: 7. CDR1 is SSHAT, CDR2 FNYEAQ, per germline (reference sequence). The CDR3 has 17 amino acids.

This clone was picked up a small number of times. The chain has TRBV28 and TRBJ1-5; the match to TRBD1 covers 8 bases. The CDR3 extends over 15 amino acids. J gave up 7 bases and V 2 bases, and 7 bases lay outside the gene matches. CDR1 is MDHEN, CDR2 SYDVKM, per germline. In DNA form, the CDR3 reads TGTGCCAGCAGTTTAGGACAGGGAAGATGGCAGCCCCAGCATTTT. Translated: CASSLGQGRWQPQHF.

V is TRBV14 and J is TRBJ1-1; maybe TRBD1 (6 bases). The CDR3 has 16 residues. The germline V gene has CDR1 SGHDN and CDR2 FVKESK. With 0 bases removed from V and 9 bases from J, the gap between germline ends came to 20 bases. The CDR3 loop is CASSQDHRTTGQKAFF. CDR3 DNA: TGTGCCAGCAGCCAAGATCATAGAACGACAGGTCAAAAAGCTTTCTTT. The variable domain in full, completed from reference TRBV14 and TRBJ1-1, reads EAGVTQFPSHSVIEKGQTVTLRCDPISGHDNLYWYRRVMGKEIKFLLHFVKESKQDESGMPNNRFLAERTGGTYSTLKVQPAELEDSGVYFCASSQDHRTTGQKAFFGQGTRLTVV.

This clone was observed a few times. CDR3 nucleotide sequence: TGTGCCAGCAGCCTTACCGTGGACAGGTCGGAGACCCAGTACTTC. Translation: CASSLTVDRSETQYF. This chain joins TRBV5-4 and TRBJ2-5; TRBD1 agrees at 7 bases. The V gene's germline CDR1 is SGHNT and CDR2 YYREEE (reference sequence). The ends lost 4 bases at V and 5 bases at J; junction bases unmatched: 11. The length of the CDR3 is 15 residues.

This rearrangement joins TRBV18 to TRBJ1-4; D ambiguous. CDR1 is KGHSH, CDR2 LQKENI, per germline. This CDR3 contains 13 residues. With 1 base removed from V and 5 bases from J, the gap between germline ends came to 5 bases. The CDR3 DNA reads as TGTGCCAGCTCACCACGGCAAAATGAAAAACTGTTTTTT. The encoded protein is CASSPRQNEKLFF.

This chain connects TRBV27 to TRBJ2-3, with TRBD2 as a possible D gene (5 bases). CDR1 and CDR2 from the germline V gene are MNHEY and SMNVEV (reference sequence). Trimming took off 3 bases at V and 7 bases at J, with 11 bases between the two ends. This CDR3 contains 13 residues. The CDR3 DNA reads as TGTGCCAGCAGTTTTCGAGGGTACAATACGCAGTATTTT. Amino acid sequence: CASSFRGYNTQYF.

The chain has TRBV4-1 and TRBJ2-7; 8 bases are shared with TRBD2. CDR3 length equals 16 residues. V dropped 4 bases and J dropped 1; count of bases not matched to a gene: 9. Germline assignment: CDR1 MGHRA and CDR2 YSYEKL. Here the CDR3 reads CASSRSPGLDSYEQYF. The CDR3 DNA reads as TGCGCCAGCAGCCGGTCACCGGGACTAGATTCCTACGAGCAGTACTTC.

A word on this clone: Its ends do not fully match the called genes, so a read error is possible. The chain carries TRBV5-6 and TRBJ1-5; TRBD1 aligns across 9 bases. CDR1 and CDR2 from the germline V gene are SGHDT and YYEEEE. This CDR3 contains 16 residues. Here the CDR3 reads CASSLGRDRVNLPQHF. CDR3 DNA: TGTGCCAGCAGCTTGGGTCGGGACAGGGTAAATCTGCCCCAGCATTTT.

The V call is TRBV18, the J call TRBJ2-2; D might be TRBD2 (5 bases). This CDR3 spans 15 amino acids. Trimming cost V 6 bases and J 3 bases, with 14 bases left between them. Germline loops: CDR1 KGHSH, CDR2 LQKENI. The CDR3 DNA follows: TGTGCCAGCTCCCAGGACGGGCGGGACACCGGGGAGCTGTTTTTT. Protein sequence: CASSQDGRDTGELFF.

Concerning this clone itself: The junction differs from germline at one of its ends, possibly a read error. The chain couples TRBV7-9 to TRBJ1-1, with TRBD1 as a possible D gene (5 bases). The length of the CDR3 is 12 residues. Germline-derived CDR1 and CDR2 are SEHNR and FQNEAQ (reference sequence). CDR3 region: CSSSSSGKVAFF. The DNA of the CDR3 is TGTTCCAGCAGCTCCTCAGGGAAGGTAGCTTTCTTT.

The J gene is TRBJ1-5, the V gene TRBV30; D is perhaps TRBD1 (5 bases). Germline loops: CDR1 GTSNPN, CDR2 SVGIG (reference sequence). This CDR3 region has 15 residues. Trimming stripped 4 bases from V and 6 bases from J, with 19 bases between. The CDR3 sequence is CAWNVGRGTGQPQHF. The CDR3 coding sequence is TGTGCCTGGAATGTCGGGCGGGGAACAGGTCAGCCCCAGCATTTT.